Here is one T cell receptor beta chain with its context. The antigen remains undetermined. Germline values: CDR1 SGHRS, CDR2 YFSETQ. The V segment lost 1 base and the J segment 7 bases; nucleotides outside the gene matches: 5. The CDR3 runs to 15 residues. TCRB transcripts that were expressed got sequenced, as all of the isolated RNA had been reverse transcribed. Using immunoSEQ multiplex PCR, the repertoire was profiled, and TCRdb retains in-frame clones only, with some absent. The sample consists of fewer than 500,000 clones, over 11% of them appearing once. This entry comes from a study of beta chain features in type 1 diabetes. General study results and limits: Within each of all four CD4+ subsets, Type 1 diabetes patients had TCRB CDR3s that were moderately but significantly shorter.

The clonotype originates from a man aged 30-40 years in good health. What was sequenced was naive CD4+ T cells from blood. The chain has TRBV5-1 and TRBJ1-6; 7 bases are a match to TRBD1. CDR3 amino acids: CASSLLGQSNSPLHF. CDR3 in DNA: TGCGCCAGCAGCTTGTTGGGACAGTCCAATTCACCCCTCCACTTT.